These T cell receptor beta chains were read from a single sample in a study of cytotoxic CD8 clonotypes in ibrutinib-treated CLL. Repertoires were generated with immunoSEQ multiplex PCR, while TCRdb's copy carries only in-frame clones and drops some. The table includes 300,000 or so clones, under 70% detected once. The material sequenced was PBMCs, taken after 36 months of ibrutinib treatment. Receptors were obtained from a human donor with chronic lymphocytic leukemia. The CDR3 runs from the conserved cysteine through the conserved F or W. D genes are given only for firm matches. Only some rows state a clone size, as once, few, many or a class for expanded clones.

V gene: TRBV29-1; clone size: few; D gene: TRBD2; J gene: TRBJ2-5; CDR3 protein: CSVGTSGGQETQYF; CDR3 DNA: TGCAGCGTTGGGACTAGCGGGGGCCAAGAGACCCAGTACTTC
V gene: TRBV9; clone size: .; D gene: .; J gene: TRBJ1-1; CDR3 protein: CASSVAGGRSGDTEAFF; CDR3 DNA: TGTGCCAGCAGCGTAGCAGGCGGGCGATCTGGGGACACTGAAGCTTTCTTT
V gene: TRBV28; clone size: .; D gene: TRBD1; J gene: TRBJ2-7; CDR3 protein: CASSTWTGGFEQYF; CDR3 DNA: TGTGCCAGCAGTACCTGGACAGGGGGCTTCGAGCAGTACTTC
V gene: TRBV6-1; clone size: few; D gene: TRBD1; J gene: TRBJ2-2; CDR3 protein: CASSENRGAGELFF; CDR3 DNA: TGTGCCAGCAGTGAAAACAGGGGTGCCGGGGAGCTGTTTTTT
V gene: TRBV5-6; clone size: .; D gene: .; J gene: TRBJ1-2; CDR3 protein: CASESGPGYGYTF; CDR3 DNA: TGTGCCAGCGAGTCGGGACCCGGCTATGGCTACACCTTC
V gene: TRBV14; clone size: few; D gene: TRBD1; J gene: TRBJ2-7; CDR3 protein: CASSLAGTGYEQYF; CDR3 DNA: TGTGCCAGCAGCCTGGCTGGGACAGGCTACGAGCAGTACTTC
V gene: TRBV9; clone size: .; D gene: TRBD2; J gene: TRBJ2-3; CDR3 protein: CASSPDDSGGTSGADTQYF; CDR3 DNA: TGTGCCAGCAGCCCGGATGACTCAGGCGGGACTAGCGGGGCGGATACGCAGTATTTT
V gene: TRBV5-4; clone size: .; D gene: TRBD1; J gene: TRBJ2-3; CDR3 protein: CASSSDRRTDTQYF; CDR3 DNA: TGTGCCAGCAGTTCGGACAGGCGCACAGATACGCAGTATTTT
V gene: TRBV11-3; clone size: once; D gene: TRBD1; J gene: TRBJ2-3; CDR3 protein: CASSSRTGLSTDTQYF; CDR3 DNA: TGTGCCAGCAGCTCCCGGACAGGACTTAGCACAGATACGCAGTATTTT
V gene: TRBV5-1; clone size: .; D gene: .; J gene: TRBJ1-1; CDR3 protein: CASRGGLMNTEAFF; CDR3 DNA: TGCGCCAGCAGGGGGGGATTAATGAACACTGAAGCTTTCTTT
V gene: TRBV9; clone size: .; D gene: .; J gene: TRBJ2-3; CDR3 protein: CASTPGRSTDTQYF; CDR3 DNA: TGTGCCAGCACCCCTGGACGGAGCACAGATACGCAGTATTTT
V gene: TRBV4-1; clone size: .; D gene: TRBD1; J gene: TRBJ1-5; CDR3 protein: CASSEATTGDQPQHF; CDR3 DNA: TGCGCCAGCAGCGAGGCGACGACAGGGGATCAGCCCCAGCATTTT
V gene: TRBV2; clone size: few; D gene: .; J gene: TRBJ1-3; CDR3 protein: CASDSSGNTIYF; CDR3 DNA: TGTGCCAGCGACAGCTCTGGAAACACCATATATTTT
V gene: TRBV28; clone size: few; D gene: .; J gene: TRBJ1-2; CDR3 protein: CASSFPPGWDYGYTF; CDR3 DNA: TGTGCCAGCAGTTTCCCTCCGGGTTGGGACTATGGCTACACCTTC
V gene: TRBV2; clone size: few; D gene: TRBD1; J gene: TRBJ1-1; CDR3 protein: CASRDRDRGNTEAFF; CDR3 DNA: TGTGCCAGCAGAGACCGAGACAGGGGGAACACTGAAGCTTTCTTT
V gene: TRBV5-1; clone size: .; D gene: TRBD2; J gene: TRBJ2-7; CDR3 protein: CASSLDGSGSPLYEQYF; CDR3 DNA: TGCGCCAGCAGCTTGGACGGGAGCGGGAGCCCCCTCTACGAGCAGTACTTC
V gene: TRBV7-8; clone size: few; D gene: .; J gene: TRBJ2-5; CDR3 protein: CASSLNRLGTQYF; CDR3 DNA: TGTGCCAGCAGCTTAAACCGCCTGGGGACCCAGTACTTC
V gene: TRBV9; clone size: .; D gene: .; J gene: TRBJ2-2; CDR3 protein: CASSVGGAVTQGGELFF; CDR3 DNA: TGTGCCAGCAGCGTAGGCGGGGCAGTAACACAGGGCGGGGAGCTGTTTTTT
V gene: TRBV9; clone size: .; D gene: TRBD1; J gene: TRBJ1-1; CDR3 protein: CASSVTTGVGAFF; CDR3 DNA: TGTGCCAGCAGCGTAACCACAGGGGTAGGGGCTTTCTTT
V gene: TRBV6-6; clone size: .; D gene: .; J gene: TRBJ1-5; CDR3 protein: CASSYGPTQSNQPQHF; CDR3 DNA: TGTGCCAGCAGTTACGGACCTACCCAAAGCAATCAGCCCCAGCATTTT
V gene: TRBV4-1; clone size: .; D gene: .; J gene: TRBJ2-2; CDR3 protein: CASSQVRGDTYTGELFF; CDR3 DNA: TGCGCCAGCAGCCAAGTAAGGGGGGACACTTACACCGGGGAGCTGTTTTTT
V gene: TRBV5-1; clone size: few; D gene: TRBD1; J gene: TRBJ1-1; CDR3 protein: CASSLGQGYAEAFF; CDR3 DNA: TGCGCCAGCAGCTTGGGACAGGGTTACGCTGAAGCTTTCTTT
V gene: TRBV7-9; clone size: .; D gene: .; J gene: TRBJ1-2; CDR3 protein: CAVRGADGYTF; CDR3 DNA: TGTGCCGTCCGGGGGGCGGACGGCTACACCTTC
V gene: TRBV20-1; clone size: .; D gene: .; J gene: TRBJ2-1; CDR3 protein: CSANREEVFF; CDR3 DNA: TGCAGTGCAAACAGGGAGGAAGTGTTCTTC
V gene: TRBV27; clone size: .; D gene: TRBD1; J gene: TRBJ1-2; CDR3 protein: CASRGRTGGAYGYTF; CDR3 DNA: TGTGCCAGCAGGGGAAGGACAGGGGGCGCCTATGGCTACACCTTC
V gene: TRBV29-1; clone size: .; D gene: .; J gene: TRBJ1-2; CDR3 protein: CSASRGGAGYTF; CDR3 DNA: TGCAGCGCCTCGAGGGGTGGTGCTGGCTACACCTTC
V gene: TRBV6-4; clone size: few; D gene: .; J gene: TRBJ2-3; CDR3 protein: CASSDSVAGADTQYF; CDR3 DNA: TGTGCCAGCAGTGACTCCGTGGCAGGGGCAGATACGCAGTATTTT
V gene: TRBV7-2; clone size: .; D gene: .; J gene: TRBJ2-7; CDR3 protein: CASSLGPGVGYEQYF; CDR3 DNA: TGTGCCAGCAGCTTAGGTCCCGGAGTTGGGTACGAGCAGTACTTC
V gene: TRBV9; clone size: .; D gene: .; J gene: TRBJ2-2; CDR3 protein: CASSVDALSTGELFF; CDR3 DNA: TGTGCCAGCAGCGTAGACGCACTCTCGACCGGGGAGCTGTTTTTT
V gene: TRBV5-4; clone size: .; D gene: TRBD2; J gene: TRBJ2-3; CDR3 protein: CASSLAGASGSTDTQYF; CDR3 DNA: TGTGCCAGCAGCTTGGCGGGGGCTAGCGGGAGCACAGATACGCAGTATTTT